This TCR beta chain was sequenced in a study of CXCR3-negative and CXCR3-positive naive CD8 T cells. Through 5' RACE with UMI labels, the TRB cDNA libraries were prepared. TCRdb reworked the 5' RACE reads into one entry per CDR3 protein, no DNA. The repertoire table contains about 58,000 distinct CDR3 sequences. The CDR3 contains 15 residues. Per germline, CDR1 MGHRA and CDR2 YSYEKL. Source material: naive CXCR3- CD8+ T cells from blood. The sample's subset: CD45RO-CCR7+CD27+CD95- naive CD8+ T cells lacking CXCR3 (TNR3-). The gene calls are TRBV4-1 and TRBJ1-1; TCRdb designates TRBD1, a call that cannot be tested without DNA. The origin of this receptor is a human donor in good health. Some clones in this sample may be carry-over from other donors' samples. This CDR3 reads CASSQDGGGDTEAFF.